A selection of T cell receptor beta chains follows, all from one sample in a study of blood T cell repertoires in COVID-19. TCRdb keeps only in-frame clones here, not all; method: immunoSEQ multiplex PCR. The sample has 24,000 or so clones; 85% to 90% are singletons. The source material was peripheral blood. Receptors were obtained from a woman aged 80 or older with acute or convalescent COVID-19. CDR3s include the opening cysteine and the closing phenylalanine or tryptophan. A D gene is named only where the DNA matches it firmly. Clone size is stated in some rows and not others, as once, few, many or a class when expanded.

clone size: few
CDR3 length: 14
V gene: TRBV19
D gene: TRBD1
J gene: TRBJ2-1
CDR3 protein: CASNIQGATSQQFF
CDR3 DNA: TGTGCCAGTAACATTCAGGGGGCGACCTCGCAGCAGTTCTTC

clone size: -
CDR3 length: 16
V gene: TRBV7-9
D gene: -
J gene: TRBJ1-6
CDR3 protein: CASSFTGGGGNSPLHF
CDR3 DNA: TGTGCCAGCAGCTTTACTGGGGGTGGAGGGAATTCACCCCTCCACTTT

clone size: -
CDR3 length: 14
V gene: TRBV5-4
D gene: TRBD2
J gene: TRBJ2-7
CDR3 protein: CASSDPRGSYEQYF
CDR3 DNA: TGTGCCAGCTCCGACCCCCGCGGGAGCTACGAGCAGTACTTC

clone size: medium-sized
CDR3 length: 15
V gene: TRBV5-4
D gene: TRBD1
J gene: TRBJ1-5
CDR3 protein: CASNLLDRGGQPQHF
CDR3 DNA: TGTGCCAGCAATCTCTTAGACAGGGGGGGCCAGCCCCAGCATTTT

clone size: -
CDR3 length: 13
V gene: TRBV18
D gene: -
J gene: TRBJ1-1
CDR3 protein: CASSPLANTEAFF
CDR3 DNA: TGTGCCAGCTCACCACTGGCGAACACTGAAGCTTTCTTT

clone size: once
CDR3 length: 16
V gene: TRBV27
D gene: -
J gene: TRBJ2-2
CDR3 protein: CASSSVGQRNTGELFF
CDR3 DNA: TGTGCCAGCAGTAGCGTAGGACAGAGAAACACCGGGGAGCTGTTTTTT

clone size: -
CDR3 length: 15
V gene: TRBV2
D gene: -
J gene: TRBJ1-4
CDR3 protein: CASSDLGGGLEKLFF
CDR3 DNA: TGTGCCAGCAGTGACCTAGGGGGGGGGCTAGAAAAACTGTTTTTT

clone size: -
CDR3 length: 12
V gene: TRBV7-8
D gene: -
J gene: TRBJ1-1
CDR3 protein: CASSSGWGRAFF
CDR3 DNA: TGTGCCAGCAGCTCAGGGTGGGGGCGAGCTTTCTTT

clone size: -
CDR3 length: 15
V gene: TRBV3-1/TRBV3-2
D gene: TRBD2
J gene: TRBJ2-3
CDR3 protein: CASSHGGRASDTQYF
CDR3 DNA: TGTGCCAGCAGCCACGGCGGGAGGGCCTCAGATACGCAGTATTTT

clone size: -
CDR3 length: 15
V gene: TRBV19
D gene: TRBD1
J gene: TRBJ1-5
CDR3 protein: CASIPGTGANQPQHF
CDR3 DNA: TGTGCCAGTATCCCCGGGACAGGGGCCAATCAGCCCCAGCATTTT

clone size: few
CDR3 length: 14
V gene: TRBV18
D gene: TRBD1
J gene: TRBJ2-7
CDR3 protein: CASSPRDSSYEQYF
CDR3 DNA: TGTGCCAGCTCCCCCCGGGACAGCTCCTACGAGCAGTACTTC

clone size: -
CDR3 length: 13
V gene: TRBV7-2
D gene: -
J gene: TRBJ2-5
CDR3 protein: CASSLGRRETQYF
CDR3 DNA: TGTGCCAGCAGCTTAGGGCGGAGGGAGACCCAGTACTTC

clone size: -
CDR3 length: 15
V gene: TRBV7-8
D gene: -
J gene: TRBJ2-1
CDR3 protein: CASSLATTAINEQFF
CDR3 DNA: TGTGCCAGCAGCTTAGCGACGACAGCCATCAATGAGCAGTTCTTC

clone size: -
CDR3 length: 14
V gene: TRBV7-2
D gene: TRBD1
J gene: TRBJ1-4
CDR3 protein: CASSLGQGRRGLFF
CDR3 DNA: TGTGCCAGCAGCTTAGGACAGGGCCGGAGGGGACTGTTTTTT

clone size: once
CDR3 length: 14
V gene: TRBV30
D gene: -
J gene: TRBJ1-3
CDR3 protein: CAWISAGAGNTIYF
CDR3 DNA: TGTGCCTGGATCTCAGCAGGGGCTGGAAACACCATATATTTT

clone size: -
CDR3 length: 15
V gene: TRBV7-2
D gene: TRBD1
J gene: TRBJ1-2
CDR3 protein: CASSGIGTANYGYTF
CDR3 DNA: TGTGCCAGCAGCGGTATTGGGACAGCCAACTATGGCTACACCTTC

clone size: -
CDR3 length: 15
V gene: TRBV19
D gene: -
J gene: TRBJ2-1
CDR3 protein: CASSTSSPLGHEQFF
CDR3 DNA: TGTGCCAGTAGTACATCGTCCCCTCTGGGGCATGAGCAGTTCTTC

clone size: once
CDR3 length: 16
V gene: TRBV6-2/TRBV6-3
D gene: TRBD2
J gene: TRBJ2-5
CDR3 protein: CASSGTSGRRGETQYF
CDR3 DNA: TGTGCCAGCAGCGGAACTAGCGGGAGGAGAGGAGAGACCCAGTACTTC

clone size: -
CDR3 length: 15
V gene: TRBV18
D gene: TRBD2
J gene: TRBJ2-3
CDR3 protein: CASSPQRGGTDTQYF
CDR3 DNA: TGTGCCAGCTCACCACAGCGGGGGGGCACAGATACGCAGTATTTT

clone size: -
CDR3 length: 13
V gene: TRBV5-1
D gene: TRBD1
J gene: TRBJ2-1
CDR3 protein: CASSWDRVNEQFF
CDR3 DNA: TGCGCCAGCAGCTGGGACAGGGTGAATGAGCAGTTCTTC

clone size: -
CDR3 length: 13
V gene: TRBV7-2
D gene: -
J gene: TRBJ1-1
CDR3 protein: CASSTQGNTEAFF
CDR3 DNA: TGTGCCAGCAGTACACAGGGGAACACTGAAGCTTTCTTT

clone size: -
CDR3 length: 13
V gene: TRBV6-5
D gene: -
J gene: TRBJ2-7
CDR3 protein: CASIRHRQYEQYF
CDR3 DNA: TGTGCCAGCATCCGTCACAGGCAGTACGAGCAGTACTTC

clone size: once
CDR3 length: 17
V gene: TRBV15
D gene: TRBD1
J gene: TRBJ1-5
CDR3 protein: CATSRNLGTGGNQPQHF
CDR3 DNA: TGTGCCACCAGCAGAAACCTCGGGACAGGGGGAAATCAGCCCCAGCATTTT

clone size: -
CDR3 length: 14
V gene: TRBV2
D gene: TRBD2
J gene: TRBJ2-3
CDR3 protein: CAGGLAASTDTQYF
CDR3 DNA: TGTGCCGGAGGACTAGCCGCTAGCACAGATACGCAGTATTTT

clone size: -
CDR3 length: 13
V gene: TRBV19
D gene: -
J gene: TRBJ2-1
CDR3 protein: CASSISGLGEQFF
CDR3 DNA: TGTGCCAGTAGTATATCAGGGTTGGGTGAGCAGTTCTTC

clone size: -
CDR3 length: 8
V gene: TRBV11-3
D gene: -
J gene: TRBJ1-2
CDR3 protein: CASSTSTF
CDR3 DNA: TGTGCCAGCAGCACGAGCACCTTC

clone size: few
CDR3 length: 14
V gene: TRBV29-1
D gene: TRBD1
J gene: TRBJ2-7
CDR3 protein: CSVTGGRGSYEQYF
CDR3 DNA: TGCAGCGTTACAGGGGGGCGCGGATCCTACGAGCAGTACTTC

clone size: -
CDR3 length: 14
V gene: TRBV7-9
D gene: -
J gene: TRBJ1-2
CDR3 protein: CASSLRQANYGYTF
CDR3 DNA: TGTGCCAGCAGCTTACGACAGGCTAACTATGGCTACACCTTC

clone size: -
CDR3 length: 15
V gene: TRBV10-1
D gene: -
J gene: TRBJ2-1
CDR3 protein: CASSETGYSYNEQFF
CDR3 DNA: TGCGCCAGCAGTGAAACAGGATACTCATACAATGAGCAGTTCTTC

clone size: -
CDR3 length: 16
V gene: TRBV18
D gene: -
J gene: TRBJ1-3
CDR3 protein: CASSPPEGGPGNTIYF
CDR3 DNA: TGTGCCAGCTCACCCCCCGAGGGGGGGCCTGGAAACACCATATATTTT